The present entry profiles one T cell receptor (beta chain) with its context. One entry per CDR3 protein results from TCRdb running MiXCR on the RT-PCR reads. The sample consists of hundreds of thousands of distinct CDR3 sequences, 10% to 15% of them appearing once. The data were taken from a study of response to subunit inactivated influenza vaccine. The CDR3 spans 15 residues. Losses at the gene ends were 4 bases for V and 6 bases for J; bases not matched to a gene: 6. Germline CDR1 reads SGHVS; CDR2 reads FNYEAQ. This receptor was taken from a man aged 50 to 59 who received an inactivated influenza vaccine. The rearrangement uses TRBV7-6 and TRBJ1-6; 7 bases match TRBD1. Sample: PBMCs from blood, taken roughly 46 days after vaccination. The CDR3 DNA sequence: TGTGCCAGCAGCTCAGTCGGGACAGCTAATTCACCCCTCCACTTT. Its translation is CASSSVGTANSPLHF.